Presented here are 21 T cell receptor beta chains from one specimen sequenced in a study of T cells after yellow fever vaccination. TCRdb passed the 5' RACE reads through MiXCR, listing each CDR3 protein once. The sample has a few hundred thousand distinct CDR3 sequences; 6.8% are singletons. Sequencing was performed on PBMCs, taken about 41 days after the first yellow fever vaccination. Source of these receptors: a young man who received the YFV17D yellow fever vaccine.

J is TRBJ2-5 and V is TRBV4-3; D is ambiguous. The germline V gene has CDR1 LGHNA and CDR2 YSLEER. V was pared by 0 bases and J by 4 bases, with 9 bases between. The CDR3 totals 14 residues. In nucleotides, the CDR3 is TGCGCCAGCAGCCAAGATCTAACCGGAGAGACCCAGTACTTC. This translates into CASSQDLTGETQYF.

This clonotype has ten or more counts. The CDR3 region has the DNA TGCAGCGTTGAAGGGAACCAAGAGACCCAGTACTTC. It codes for CSVEGNQETQYF. The V call is TRBV29-1, the J call TRBJ2-5, with no clear D. Deletions cut 1 base from V and 0 bases from J, with 3 bases between. Germline V lookup: CDR1 SQVTM, CDR2 ANQGSEA. The CDR3 covers 12 residues.

This clonotype has more than one count but fewer than ten. The J gene is TRBJ1-1, the V gene TRBV6-2 or TRBV6-3; D unresolved. V was clipped by 5 bases and J by 0 bases, with 7 bases between them. The CDR3 is 13 amino acids. Germline lookup yields CDR1 MNHEY and CDR2 SVGEGT. In DNA form, the CDR3 reads TGTGCCAGCAGTACCCGCCTGAACACTGAAGCTTTCTTT. It encodes CASSTRLNTEAFF.

This clonotype was seen a handful of times. The CDR3 DNA sequence: TGTGCCAGCAGCCAACTCGGGAGTAACGAGCAGTACTTC. Its translation is CASSQLGSNEQYF. V gene TRBV7-2 combines with J gene TRBJ2-7; D perhaps matches TRBD2 (6 bases). Germline V gene lookup returns CDR1 SGHTA and CDR2 FQGNSA. V dropped 5 bases and J dropped 5 bases, with 13 bases sitting between them. CDR3 size: 13 residues.

The V and J genes are TRBV5-4 and TRBJ2-7; maybe TRBD1 (6 bases). This CDR3 contains 13 residues. Looked up from germline, CDR1 is SGHNT and CDR2 is YYREEE (reference sequence). Between the trimmed V and J ends, which lost 2 bases and 3 bases, there was a span of 9 bases. DNA for the CDR3: TGTGCCAGCAGCTTTGCCAGGGGCTACGAGCAGTACGTC. Protein sequence: CASSFARGYEQYV.

This sequence joins TRBV7-9 and TRBJ1-6; TRBD1 matches at 9 bases. Germline CDR1 is SEHNR and CDR2 is FQNEAQ (reference sequence). J lost 10 bases, V lost 8 bases, and 9 bases had no gene match. The CDR3 runs to 14 residues. The CDR3 DNA reads TGTGCCAGCGTACAGGGGGCAATCGACTCACCCCTCCACTTT. Protein: CASVQGAIDSPLHF.

This clonotype came up many times. The chain carries TRBV5-1 and TRBJ2-3, with TRBD1 as a possible D gene (6 bases). The CDR3 has 15 amino acids. V was trimmed by 2 bases and J by 3 bases, leaving 13 bases between them. CDR1 and CDR2 from the germline V gene are SGHRS and YFSETQ. The chain's CDR3 is CASSFNRVTTDTQYF. The CDR3 nucleotides read TGCGCCAGCAGCTTCAACAGGGTCACGACAGATACGCAGTATTTT.

This clonotype was seen a handful of times. The chain recombines TRBV19 with TRBJ2-3; the match to TRBD2 covers 7 bases. This CDR3 spans 14 amino acids. V lost 5 bases to trimming and J lost 5 bases; unmatched junction nucleotides: 7. CDR1 and CDR2 from the germline V gene are LNHDA and SQIVND (reference sequence). The chain's CDR3 is CASSRASGEDTQYF. The CDR3 DNA reads TGTGCCAGTAGTCGGGCTAGCGGAGAAGATACGCAGTATTTT.

This clonotype was found many times. This chain connects TRBV12-3 or TRBV12-4 to TRBJ1-5; 8 bases are shared with TRBD1. V lost 6 bases and J lost 9; bases outside the gene matches: 4. The CDR3 extends over 12 amino acids. As DNA, the CDR3 is TGTGCCAGCAGCTCAGGGGGCCGGCCCCAGCATTTT. This gives the protein CASSSGGRPQHF.

CDR3 protein: CSVETATNTGELFF. The CDR3 DNA reads as TGCAGCGTTGAAACAGCCACGAACACCGGGGAGCTGTTTTTT. The chain recombines TRBV29-1 with TRBJ2-2; D gene uncertain. This CDR3 has 14 amino acids. The ends were cut back, 2 bases at V and 0 bases at J, with 7 bases in the middle. Germline V gene data show CDR1 as SQVTM and CDR2 as ANQGSEA.

This clonotype appeared a few times. The chain uses TRBV20-1 and TRBJ2-7, with D perhaps TRBD1 (5 bases). The CDR3 totals 14 residues. CDR1 is DFQATT and CDR2 is SNEGSKA in the germline V gene (reference sequence). V was pared by 5 bases and J by 3 bases, with 17 bases between. CDR3 coding DNA: TGCAGTGCTGCCGGACACGGAGATTTCTACGAGCAGTACTTC. Its translation: CSAAGHGDFYEQYF.

This clonotype was counted at least ten times. The rearrangement joins TRBV7-3 to TRBJ2-5, with D perhaps TRBD1 or TRBD2 (6 bases each). Per the germline V gene, CDR1 is SGHTA and CDR2 is FQGTGA. Trimming left V 0 bases short and J 4 bases short, with 18 bases between. This CDR3 has 17 residues. The CDR3 nucleotides read TGTGCCAGCAGCTTAACAGGGGGAGGATTCGAGGGAGAGACCCAGTACTTC. Protein product: CASSLTGGGFEGETQYF.

This clonotype turned up a few times. The chain links TRBV5-1 to TRBJ2-5; 7 bases agree with TRBD2. J was trimmed by 4 bases and V by 0 bases; bases with no gene match: 9. This CDR3 region has 16 residues. The germline CDR1 and CDR2 sequences are SGHRS and YFSETQ. CDR3 sequence (DNA): TGCGCCAGCAGCTTGGGGACTAGTGCAGGTCGAGAGACCCAGTACTTC. This sequence encodes CASSLGTSAGRETQYF.

The rearrangement joins TRBV7-9 to TRBJ1-2; TRBD1 is a possible D gene (6 bases). The CDR3 length is 16 residues. Germline V gene sequence: CDR1 SEHNR, CDR2 FQNEAQ (reference sequence). The germline V and J ends were trimmed by 1 base and 4 bases, with 16 bases remaining between them. DNA for the CDR3: TGTGCCAGCAGCTTAGTCTACAGGGAAGGGACCTATGGCTACACCTTC. It encodes CASSLVYREGTYGYTF.

The sample holds a few counts of this clonotype. The chain employs TRBV29-1 and TRBJ1-2, with 7 bases lining up with TRBD1. Germline-derived CDR1 and CDR2 are SQVTM and ANQGSEA. The CDR3 sequence is 14 residues long. Trimming removed 1 base from V and 7 bases from J; junction bases left unmatched: 9. The CDR3 is CSVEAQGQLSGYTF. The CDR3 DNA sequence: TGCAGCGTTGAAGCGCAGGGACAGCTCTCTGGCTACACCTTC.

The table lists this clonotype with a few counts. The chain employs TRBV6-1 and TRBJ1-5, with TRBD1 matching 10 bases. CDR3 size: 14 residues. Losses at the gene ends were 6 bases for V and 4 bases for J; bases not matched to a gene: 3. The germline gives CDR1 MNHNS, CDR2 SASEGT. CDR3 in amino acids: CASSWTGGNQPQHF. The CDR3 DNA is TGTGCCAGCAGCTGGACAGGGGGGAATCAGCCCCAGCATTTT.

This clonotype was seen a few times. The rearrangement joins TRBV12-3 or TRBV12-4 to TRBJ2-2; D tentatively fits TRBD1 or TRBD2 (6 bases each). The CDR3 length is 13 residues. The V end lost 7 bases, the J end lost 6 bases, and 12 bases lay between the germline ends. The CDR3 DNA follows: TGTGCCAGCAATCCTGGGGGGCCCGGGGAGCTGTTTTTT. It specifies CASNPGGPGELFF.

This clonotype was counted between two and nine times. The rearrangement uses TRBV11-2 and TRBJ2-6; 11 nucleotides agree with TRBD2. Trimming removed 4 bases from V and 0 bases from J; junction bases left unmatched: 5. Germline V CDR1 and CDR2: SGHAT, FQNNGV. The CDR3 length is 18 residues. CDR3 nucleotides: TGTGCCAGCAGCTGGCCTGGGACTAGCGGCTCTGGGGCCAACGTCCTGACTTTC. Its protein product is CASSWPGTSGSGANVLTF.

This clonotype was counted between two and nine times. The chain is built from TRBV9 and TRBJ2-2; possible D gene TRBD1, 5 bases. Germline loops: CDR1 SGDLS, CDR2 YYNGEE. The CDR3 totals 19 residues. Between the trimmed V and J ends, which lost 4 bases and 0 bases, there was a span of 22 bases. CDR3 amino acids: CASSPHSSGQSANTGELFF. In nucleotides, the CDR3 is TGTGCCAGCAGCCCTCATAGTTCAGGACAAAGTGCGAACACCGGGGAGCTGTTTTTT.

This clonotype was counted between two and nine times. This sequence joins TRBV11-2 and TRBJ1-5; 7 nucleotides match TRBD1. The V and J ends lost 1 base and 0 bases, in that order; junction bases with no gene match: 6. In germline, CDR1 is SGHAT, CDR2 FQNNGV. This CDR3 spans 17 amino acids. CDR3 coding DNA: TGTGCCAGCAGCTTAGGGACCGGGACAGATAGCAATCAGCCCCAGCATTTT. Translated: CASSLGTGTDSNQPQHF.

This clonotype was seen repeatedly, ten times or more. The rearrangement uses TRBV7-3 and TRBJ2-1, with 11 bases fitting TRBD2. V shed 1 base and J 7 bases; nucleotides not matched to a gene: 6. Germline V gene data show CDR1 as SGHTA and CDR2 as FQGTGA. The CDR3 loop spans 16 amino acids. The CDR3 spells CASSLISGGDRNEQFF. CDR3 DNA sequence: TGTGCCAGCAGCTTAATTAGCGGGGGGGATAGGAATGAGCAGTTCTTC.